The 27 T cell receptor beta chains below come from one sample, sequenced in a study of blood T cell repertoires in COVID-19. Libraries were prepared by immunoSEQ multiplex PCR; TCRdb keeps only in-frame clonotypes and omits some of them. Counted here are tens of thousands of clones, roughly nine tenths occurring once; the ten biggest clones make up around 23%. Sequenced input: peripheral blood. The receptor set was obtained from a woman of 80 years or more with COVID-19, enrolled during active disease.

The chain has TRBV19 and TRBJ1-6, with D tentatively TRBD1 (5 bases). CDR1 is LNHDA and CDR2 is SQIVND in the germline V gene (reference sequence). Between the trimmed V and J ends, which lost 4 bases and 9 bases, there was a span of 10 bases. There are 13 residues in the CDR3. The CDR3 spells CASSTRGGSPLHF. As DNA, the CDR3 is TGTGCCAGTAGTACCCGGGGGGGTTCACCCCTCCACTTT. Based on the CDR3 plus reference TRBV19 and TRBJ1-6, the full variable domain is DGGITQSPKYLFRKEGQNVTLSCEQNLNHDAMYWYRQDPGQGLRLIYYSQIVNDFQKGDIAEGYSVSREKKESFPLTVTSAQKNPTAFYLCASSTRGGSPLHFGNGTRLTVT.

The chain carries TRBV9 and TRBJ2-5; possibly TRBD2 for D (6 bases). The CDR3 spans 15 residues. Trimming removed 0 bases from V and 2 bases from J, with 11 bases in between. Germline V gene data show CDR1 as SGDLS and CDR2 as YYNGEE. CDR3 loop: CASSVASGVQETQYF. DNA for the CDR3: TGTGCCAGCAGCGTAGCCTCGGGAGTTCAAGAGACCCAGTACTTC.

This clone was picked up one time. The chain recombines TRBV5-1 with TRBJ1-2; tentative D call: TRBD1 (6 bases). The germline CDR1 and CDR2 sequences are SGHRS and YFSETQ. Trimming took off 2 bases at V and 8 bases at J, with 16 bases between the two ends. The CDR3 spans 14 residues. CDR3 loop: CASSFGTLNGGYTF. Written as DNA, the CDR3 is TGCGCCAGCAGCTTTGGGACACTCAATGGAGGCTACACCTTC. Variable domain in full (rest from reference TRBV5-1 and TRBJ1-2): KAGVTQTPRYLIKTRGQQVTLSCSPISGHRSVSWYQQTPGQGLQFLFEYFSETQRNKGNFPGRFSGRQFSNSRSEMNVSTLELGDSALYLCASSFGTLNGGYTFGSGTRLTVV.

A note on this clone: Other DNA sequences in the sample encode the same CDR3. In DNA, the CDR3 is TGTGCCAGCAGTTACCGACAGGGGGCAGATGGCTACACCTTC. Its protein is CASSYRQGADGYTF. The chain is built from TRBV6-5 and TRBJ1-2; the match to TRBD1 covers 10 bases. CDR1 is MNHEY, CDR2 SVGAGI, per germline. CDR3 length: 14 residues. The V and J ends lost 2 bases and 6 bases, in that order; junction bases with no gene match: 3.

The chain is built from TRBV30 and TRBJ2-1; unclear D gene. Trimming stripped 0 bases from V and 3 bases from J, with 6 bases between. CDR1 is GTSNPN, CDR2 SVGIG, per germline (reference sequence). This CDR3 spans 13 amino acids. The CDR3 DNA sequence: TGTGCCTGGAGTGTAAACAGCTACAATGAGCAGTTCTTC. Amino acids: CAWSVNSYNEQFF.

V gene TRBV19 combines with J gene TRBJ1-6, with D possibly TRBD1 on 5 matching bases. The germline CDR1 and CDR2 sequences are LNHDA and SQIVND (reference sequence). The CDR3 extends over 12 amino acids. V was cut by 5 bases and J by 10 bases, with 9 bases left in between. The CDR3 sequence: CASSFRESPLHF. The CDR3 DNA sequence: TGTGCCAGTAGTTTCAGGGAATCACCCCTCCACTTT.

The chain links TRBV4-2 to TRBJ1-4; D is possibly TRBD1 (6 bases). Germline V CDR1 and CDR2: LGHNA, YNFKEQ. Trimming pared 3 bases from V and 17 bases from J, leaving 34 bases between. CDR3 length: 18 residues. CDR3 sequence reads: CASSQRGMSRDNNENLFF. The CDR3 bases are TGTGCCAGCAGCCAGAGAGGTATGAGCCGGGACAACAATGAAAATCTATTTTTT.

This sequence joins TRBV6-5 and TRBJ2-5; 7 bases agree with TRBD1. Germline V gene sequence: CDR1 MNHEY, CDR2 SVGAGI. J lost 1 base, V lost 6 bases, and 8 bases had no gene match. The CDR3 contains 15 residues. The CDR3 DNA reads TGTGCCAGCAGGAAAAGACAGGGTGGCCAAGAGACCCAGTACTTC. Encoded protein: CASRKRQGGQETQYF.

V usage is TRBV18 and J usage is TRBJ1-1; D unclear. Germline CDR1 and CDR2: KGHSH and LQKENI. The CDR3 covers 14 residues. Trimming removed 1 base from V and 11 bases from J, with 17 bases in between. CDR3 sequence (DNA): TGTGCCAGCTCACCACAAAGGTCACTAGGTGAGGCTTTCTTT. This sequence encodes CASSPQRSLGEAFF.

The chain carries TRBV5-1 and TRBJ1-2; D is perhaps TRBD1 (6 bases). Looked up from germline, CDR1 is SGHRS and CDR2 is YFSETQ. The CDR3 is 14 amino acids. Trimming removed 4 bases at V and 8 bases at J, with 18 bases between. CDR3 bases: TGCGCCAGCAGCCCACGAACCAACAGGGACGGCTACACCTTC. The encoded protein is CASSPRTNRDGYTF.

The DNA of the CDR3 is TGTGCCAGCAGTTTTCGCAGTACTGGGGCCAACGTCCTGACTTTC. It is translated as CASSFRSTGANVLTF. V usage is TRBV28 and J usage is TRBJ2-6; D gene uncertain. The CDR3 is 15 residues long. V dropped 3 bases and J dropped 2 bases, with 8 bases sitting between them. The germline V gene encodes CDR1 MDHEN and CDR2 SYDVKM.

The chain links TRBV14 to TRBJ1-1; D ambiguous. V was trimmed by 2 bases and J by 1 base, leaving 5 bases between them. Per the germline V gene, CDR1 is SGHDN and CDR2 is FVKESK. The CDR3 sequence is 13 residues long. CDR3 sequence reads: CASSQKQNTEAFF. CDR3 nucleotide sequence: TGTGCCAGCAGCCAAAAACAGAACACTGAAGCTTTCTTT. The complete variable domain, with remaining parts taken from reference TRBV14 and TRBJ1-1, reads EAGVTQFPSHSVIEKGQTVTLRCDPISGHDNLYWYRRVMGKEIKFLLHFVKESKQDESGMPNNRFLAERTGGTYSTLKVQPAELEDSGVYFCASSQKQNTEAFFGQGTRLTVV.

The chain uses TRBV7-9 and TRBJ2-1; D perhaps matches TRBD1 (5 bases). The V end lost 0 bases, the J end lost 7 bases, and 16 bases lay between the germline ends. Germline V gene lookup returns CDR1 SEHNR and CDR2 FQNEAQ (reference sequence). The CDR3 has 16 residues. Here the CDR3 DNA reads TGTGCCAGCAGCTTAGCGGCCCAGGGCCCCTTGAATGAGCAGTTCTTC. It yields the protein CASSLAAQGPLNEQFF.

V gene TRBV10-3 combines with J gene TRBJ1-2, with 7 bases lining up with TRBD1. V shed 4 bases and J 6 bases; nucleotides not matched to a gene: 8. The CDR3 totals 14 residues. Germline V lookup: CDR1 ENHRY, CDR2 SYGVKD. This CDR3 is CAISVKGALNGYTF. The CDR3 DNA sequence: TGTGCCATCAGTGTAAAGGGGGCGCTGAATGGCTACACCTTC.

The V and J genes are TRBV6-5 and TRBJ1-1; TRBD1 matches 8 bases. CDR3 size: 15 residues. Looked up from germline, CDR1 is MNHEY and CDR2 is SVGAGI. V shed 0 bases, J shed 3 bases, and the junction held 3 bases outside the gene matches. The CDR3 bases are TGTGCCAGCAGTTACTCGGACAGGGTGGACACTGAAGCTTTCTTT. This sequence encodes CASSYSDRVDTEAFF.

The rearrangement uses TRBV2 and TRBJ1-5; TRBD1 matches 8 bases. V lost 4 bases and J lost 6; bases outside the gene matches: 5. The CDR3 covers 14 residues. Looked up from germline, CDR1 is SNHLY and CDR2 is FYNNEI. In DNA, the CDR3 is TGTGCCAGCAGTGTTACAGGGGGAGGTCAGCCCCAGCATTTT. It yields the protein CASSVTGGGQPQHF. Looking up the rest from reference TRBV2 and TRBJ1-5 gives the full variable domain: EPEVTQTPSHQVTQMGQEVILRCVPISNHLYFYWYRQILGQKVEFLVSFYNNEISEKSEIFDDQFSVERPDGSNFTLKIRSTKLEDSAMYFCASSVTGGGQPQHFGDGTRLSIL.

This chain joins TRBV27 and TRBJ2-3; 12 nucleotides line up with TRBD1. The CDR3 extends over 16 amino acids. The ends lost 6 bases at V and 4 bases at J; junction bases unmatched: 8. The germline V gene has CDR1 MNHEY and CDR2 SMNVEV (reference sequence). CDR3 in amino acids: CASRSAGTGGADTQYF. The CDR3 DNA reads TGTGCCAGCAGATCCGCCGGGACAGGGGGCGCAGATACGCAGTATTTT.

This rearrangement joins TRBV10-3 to TRBJ1-1; 8 positions agree with TRBD1. CDR3 length: 14 amino acids. V trimming: 6 bases; J trimming: 0 bases; junction bases outside the gene matches: 3. Germline CDR1 reads ENHRY; CDR2 reads SYGVKD. CDR3 in amino acids: CAIRDRDMNTEAFF. CDR3 DNA: TGTGCCATCAGGGACAGGGACATGAACACTGAAGCTTTCTTT.

The chain uses TRBV7-8 and TRBJ1-2; 12 bases are a match to TRBD1. The CDR3 totals 15 residues. Looked up from germline, CDR1 is SGHVS and CDR2 is FQNEAQ. The junction had 7 bases not matched to a gene; V was cut back by 5 bases and J by 6 bases. The CDR3 sequence is CASSVGGQGAHGYTF. The CDR3, as DNA: TGTGCCAGCAGCGTGGGGGGACAGGGGGCACATGGCTACACCTTC.

In this sample, this clone turned up once. This rearrangement joins TRBV19 to TRBJ2-4, with TRBD1 matching over 7 bases. The V segment lost 6 bases and the J segment 0 bases; nucleotides outside the gene matches: 8. Germline loops: CDR1 LNHDA, CDR2 SQIVND (reference sequence). This CDR3 has 16 residues. CDR3 region: CASRDDRAIAKNIQYF. The CDR3 coding sequence is TGTGCCAGTAGGGACGACAGGGCGATAGCCAAAAACATTCAGTACTTC.

This chain connects TRBV27 to TRBJ2-6; D gene ambiguous. The CDR3 contains 16 residues. V lost 6 bases, J lost 0 bases, and 12 bases lay in between. Germline CDR1 MNHEY, CDR2 SMNVEV (reference sequence). The CDR3 sequence: CASSHNGVSGANVLTF. The CDR3 DNA sequence: TGTGCCAGCAGCCATAATGGAGTCTCTGGGGCCAACGTCCTGACTTTC.

V is TRBV7-2 and J is TRBJ1-2; 8 bases are a match to TRBD1. CDR1 and CDR2 (germline): SGHTA, FQGNSA. The CDR3 loop spans 16 amino acids. V shed 1 base and J 0 bases; nucleotides not matched to a gene: 4. CDR3 DNA: TGTGCCAGCAGCTTAGAGGGGACAGGAGCTAACTATGGCTACACCTTC. It codes for CASSLEGTGANYGYTF.

The chain uses TRBV10-2 and TRBJ2-1, with a tentative D call TRBD2 (5 bases). CDR3 length: 13 amino acids. The germline V and J ends were trimmed by 1 base and 12 bases, with 13 bases remaining between them. Germline V gives CDR1 WSHSY, CDR2 SAAADI. In DNA form, the CDR3 reads TGCGCCAGCAGTGAGTTTGAGGGTAAGAGGCAGTTCTTC. It is translated as CASSEFEGKRQFF.

The chain carries TRBV3-1 (or the pseudogene TRBV3-2) and TRBJ2-2; D is uncertain. Germline-derived CDR1 and CDR2 are LGHDT and YNNKEL (reference sequence). V dropped 0 bases and J dropped 1 base, with 12 bases sitting between them. The CDR3 spans 17 residues. The CDR3 DNA is TGTGCCAGCAGCCAAGAGTCCCTAACTTGGAACACCGGGGAGCTGTTTTTT. This sequence encodes CASSQESLTWNTGELFF.

This clone was detected only once. This chain uses TRBV6-5 with TRBJ1-1; D gene uncertain. Between the trimmed V and J ends, which lost 2 bases and 1 base, there was a span of 14 bases. The CDR3 is made up of 16 amino acids. CDR1 and CDR2 from the germline V gene are MNHEY and SVGAGI. CDR3 coding DNA: TGTGCCAGCAGTTACAGTCTTCCAGGTGGGAACACTGAAGCTTTCTTT. Translation gives CASSYSLPGGNTEAFF.

The chain combines TRBV11-2 with TRBJ2-7, with a tentative D call TRBD2 (5 bases). V lost 5 bases and J lost 9, with 11 bases in between. Germline V gene sequence: CDR1 SGHAT, CDR2 FQNNGV. This CDR3 comprises 11 residues. Here the CDR3 reads CASSTTRGQYF. Written as DNA, the CDR3 is TGTGCCAGCAGCACTACACGGGGGCAGTACTTC. Based on the CDR3 plus reference TRBV11-2 and TRBJ2-7, the full variable domain is EAGVAQSPRYKIIEKRQSVAFWCNPISGHATLYWYQQILGQGPKLLIQFQNNGVVDDSQLPKDRFSAERLKGVDSTLKIQPAKLEDSAVYLCASSTTRGQYFGPGTRLTVT.

The chain couples TRBV5-1 to TRBJ2-5; D gene ambiguous. CDR1 SGHRS and CDR2 YFSETQ come from the germline V gene. Trimming took 0 bases from V and 2 from J, leaving 8 bases between them. CDR3 length equals 14 residues. This CDR3 reads CASSLEARQETQYF. The CDR3 DNA reads as TGCGCCAGCAGCTTGGAGGCGCGGCAAGAGACCCAGTACTTC.